Each of the 4 T cell receptor beta chains below was sequenced from the same sample in a study of cytomegalovirus exposure and HLA in healthy donors. PCR used 60 Vbeta primers and 13 Jbeta primers. Sequenced by immunoSEQ multiplex PCR; TCRdb stores in-frame clones only, minus some. Found here are 70,000 or so clones; the top ten clones hold 2% to 2.5%. Sample: PBMCs. These receptors originate from a female donor in good health and CMV-seropositive.

Notes on this clone: The sample holds other DNA sequences that translate to the same CDR3. The rearrangement joins TRBV30 to TRBJ2-4, with 9 bases fitting TRBD2. CDR3 size: 17 residues. With 1 base clipped from V and 0 bases from J, the junction kept 7 bases outside the gene matches. Per germline, CDR1 GTSNPN and CDR2 SVGIG (reference sequence). DNA for the CDR3: TGTGCCTGGAGTGAGAAGACTAGCGGCATAGCCAAAAACATTCAGTACTTC. As protein: CAWSEKTSGIAKNIQYF.

The V and J genes are TRBV5-4 and TRBJ2-1; D is ambiguous. V was cut by 4 bases and J by 8 bases, with 13 bases left in between. The length of the CDR3 is 13 residues. CDR1 and CDR2 (germline): SGHNT, YYREEE (reference sequence). CDR3: CASSEVIYDEQFF. The CDR3 DNA sequence: TGTGCCAGCAGCGAGGTGATTTACGATGAGCAGTTCTTC.

The genes are TRBV9 and TRBJ2-5; 7 bases agree with TRBD1. The V gene end was trimmed by 3 bases and the J gene end by 5 bases; junction bases not matched to a gene: 10. Germline CDR1 is SGDLS and CDR2 is YYNGEE. The CDR3 extends over 15 amino acids. The CDR3 is CASSGWTGEKETQYF. The CDR3 DNA reads as TGTGCCAGCAGCGGCTGGACAGGAGAGAAGGAGACCCAGTACTTC.

The genes are TRBV10-3 and TRBJ1-5; tentative D call: TRBD1 (6 bases). CDR3 length: 13 amino acids. CDR1 ENHRY and CDR2 SYGVKD come from the germline V gene. The ends were cut back, 4 bases at V and 3 bases at J, with 7 bases in the middle. As DNA, the CDR3 is TGTGCCATCAGTGCAGGGGTCAATCAGCCCCAGCATTTT. It codes for CAISAGVNQPQHF.